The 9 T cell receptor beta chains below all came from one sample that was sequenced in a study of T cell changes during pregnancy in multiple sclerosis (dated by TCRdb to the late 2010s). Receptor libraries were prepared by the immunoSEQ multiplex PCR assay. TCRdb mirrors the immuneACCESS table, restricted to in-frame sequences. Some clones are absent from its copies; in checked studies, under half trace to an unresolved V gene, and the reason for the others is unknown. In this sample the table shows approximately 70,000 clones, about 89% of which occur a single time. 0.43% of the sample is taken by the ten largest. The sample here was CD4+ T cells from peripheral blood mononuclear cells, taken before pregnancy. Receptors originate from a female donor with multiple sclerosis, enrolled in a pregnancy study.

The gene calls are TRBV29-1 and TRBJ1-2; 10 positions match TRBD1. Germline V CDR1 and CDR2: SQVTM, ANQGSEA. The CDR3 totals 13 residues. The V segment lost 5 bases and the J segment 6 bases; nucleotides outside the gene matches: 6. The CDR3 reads CSVRQGAGDGYTF. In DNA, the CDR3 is TGCAGCGTTCGACAGGGGGCGGGGGATGGCTACACCTTC.

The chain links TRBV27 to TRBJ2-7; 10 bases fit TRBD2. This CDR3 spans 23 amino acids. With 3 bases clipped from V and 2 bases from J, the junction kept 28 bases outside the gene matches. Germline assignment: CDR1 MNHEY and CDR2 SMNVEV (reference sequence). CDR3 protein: CASSFDCLGTIAGGTQHTYEQYF. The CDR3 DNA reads TGTGCCAGCAGTTTTGATTGCTTGGGGACAATAGCGGGAGGAACCCAACACACCTACGAGCAGTACTTC.

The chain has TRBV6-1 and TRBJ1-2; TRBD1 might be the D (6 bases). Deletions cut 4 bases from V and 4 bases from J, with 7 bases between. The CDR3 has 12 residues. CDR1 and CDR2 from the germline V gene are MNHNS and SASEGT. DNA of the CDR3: TGTGCCAGCAGTGCCAGGGGCTATGGCTACACCTTC. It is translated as CASSARGYGYTF.

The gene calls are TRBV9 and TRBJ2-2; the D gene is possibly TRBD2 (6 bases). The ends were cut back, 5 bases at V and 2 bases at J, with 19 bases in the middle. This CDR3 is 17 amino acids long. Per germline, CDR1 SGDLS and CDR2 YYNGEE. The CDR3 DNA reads TGTGCCAGCAGTGGGGGTAGCGGACAATCTAACACCGGGGAGCTGTTTTTT. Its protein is CASSGGSGQSNTGELFF.

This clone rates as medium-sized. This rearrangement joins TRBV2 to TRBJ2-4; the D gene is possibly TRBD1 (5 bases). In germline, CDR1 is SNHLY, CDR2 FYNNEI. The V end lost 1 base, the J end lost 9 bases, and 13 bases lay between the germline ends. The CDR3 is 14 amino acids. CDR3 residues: CASSEGQIRAIQYF. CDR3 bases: TGTGCCAGCAGTGAAGGACAGATTAGGGCCATTCAGTACTTC.

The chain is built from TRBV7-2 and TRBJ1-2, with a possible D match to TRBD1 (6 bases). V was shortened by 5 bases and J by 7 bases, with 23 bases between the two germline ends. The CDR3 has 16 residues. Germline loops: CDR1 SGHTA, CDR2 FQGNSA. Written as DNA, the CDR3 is TGTGCCAGCAGCCACCCAGGTGGGGGCGCTGGGGGTGGCTACACCTTC. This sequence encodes CASSHPGGGAGGGYTF.

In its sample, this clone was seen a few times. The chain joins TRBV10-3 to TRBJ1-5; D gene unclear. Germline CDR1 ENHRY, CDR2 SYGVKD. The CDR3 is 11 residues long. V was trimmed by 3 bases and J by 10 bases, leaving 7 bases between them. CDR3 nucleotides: TGTGCCATCAGTGATCCTGGCCCCCAGCATTTT. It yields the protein CAISDPGPQHF.

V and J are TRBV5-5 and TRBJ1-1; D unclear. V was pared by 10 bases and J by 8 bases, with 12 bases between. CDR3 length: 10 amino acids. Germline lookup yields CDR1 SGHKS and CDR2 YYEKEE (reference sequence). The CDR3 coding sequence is TGTGCCGCCGGAGGACCCGAAGCTTTCTTT. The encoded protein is CAAGGPEAFF.

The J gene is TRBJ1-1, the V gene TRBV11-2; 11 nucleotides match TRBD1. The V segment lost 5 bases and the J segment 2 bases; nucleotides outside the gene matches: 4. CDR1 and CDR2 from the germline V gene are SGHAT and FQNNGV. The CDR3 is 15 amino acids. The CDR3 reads CASSPGTGGNTEAFF. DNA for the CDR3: TGTGCCAGCAGCCCTGGGACAGGGGGTAACACTGAAGCTTTCTTT.